This is a list of T cell receptor beta chains from one sample in a study of response to subunit inactivated influenza vaccine. TCRdb processed the RT-PCR reads anew with MiXCR; each CDR3 protein has one entry. The table lists 650,000 to 850,000 distinct CDR3 sequences, approximately 14% of them singletons. Specimen: PBMCs from blood, collected 14 to 15 days before vaccination. These receptor sequences come from a man aged 50-59 years who received an inactivated influenza vaccine. CDR3s include the opening cysteine and the closing phenylalanine or tryptophan. Fields, in order: clone size, J gene, D gene, V gene, CDR3 protein, CDR3 DNA. D genes are given only for firm matches. Clone size is shown for a subset of rows, as once, few, many or a class of expanded clone.

-,TRBJ1-1,-,TRBV4-2,CASSQVAHSATEAFF,TGTGCCAGCAGCCAAGTTGCACATTCCGCGACTGAAGCTTTCTTT
-,TRBJ2-1,TRBD2,TRBV20-1,CSASGLAGGISYNEQFF,TGCAGTGCTAGTGGGTTAGCGGGAGGAATCTCCTACAATGAGCAGTTCTTC
few,TRBJ1-2,-,TRBV3-1,CASSQVLLGSPSHGYTF,TGTGCCAGCAGCCAAGTTCTCTTAGGATCGCCATCGCATGGCTACACCTTC
few,TRBJ2-5,-,TRBV5-5,CASSLGSTGETQYF,TGTGCCAGCAGCTTGGGGAGCACGGGGGAGACCCAGTACTTC
-,TRBJ2-1,TRBD2,TRBV3-1,CASSQDWLAGNEQFF,TGTGCCAGCAGCCAAGATTGGCTAGCGGGAAACGAGCAGTTCTTC
-,TRBJ2-7,-,TRBV24-1,CATSDRQNPSYEQYF,TGTGCCACCAGTGATCGACAAAACCCCTCCTACGAGCAGTACTTC
-,TRBJ2-2,-,TRBV7-9,CASSLIRAPGELFF,TGTGCCAGCAGCTTAATCCGGGCCCCCGGGGAGCTGTTTTTT
-,TRBJ2-7,-,TRBV20-1,CSASPPGKSYEQYF,TGCAGTGCTAGTCCCCCGGGAAAGTCCTACGAGCAGTACTTC
few,TRBJ2-3,TRBD2,TRBV27,CASSLFLAGGPTDTQYF,TGTGCCAGCAGTTTATTCCTAGCGGGAGGGCCCACAGATACGCAGTATTTT
few,TRBJ2-1,-,TRBV5-6,CASSLGYSSAEWFF,TGTGCCAGCAGCTTGGGATATTCTAGCGCCGAGTGGTTCTTC
-,TRBJ2-4,TRBD1,TRBV27,CASSFRMGQGKNIQYF,TGTGCCAGCAGTTTCCGGATGGGACAGGGGAAAAACATTCAGTACTTC
-,TRBJ2-5,-,TRBV4-2,CASSQTGSVDQETQYF,TGTGCCAGCAGCCAGACTGGATCGGTAGATCAAGAGACCCAGTACTTC
-,TRBJ2-2,-,TRBV24-1,CATTAGLPGELFF,TGTGCCACCACGGCAGGCCTCCCCGGGGAGCTGTTTTTT
-,TRBJ2-7,TRBD1,TRBV6-5,CASSYSGQDYEQYF,TGTGCCAGCAGTTACTCGGGACAGGACTACGAGCAGTACTTC
-,TRBJ1-5,-,TRBV7-8,CASSLDRPYSNQPQHF,TGTGCCAGCAGCCTAGACAGACCTTATAGCAATCAGCCCCAGCATTTT
-,TRBJ2-3,TRBD1,TRBV4-2,CASSQEGRGRGDTQYF,TGTGCCAGCAGCCAAGAGGGCAGGGGGCGAGGAGATACGCAGTATTTT
few,TRBJ1-1,TRBD1,TRBV12-3/TRBV12-4,CASSLGTGGDAFF,TGTGCCAGCAGTTTGGGGACAGGGGGCGATGCTTTCTTT
few,TRBJ1-3,-,TRBV29-1,CSVGTDLSGNTIYF,TGCAGCGTGGGGACCGATCTCTCTGGAAACACCATATATTTT
few,TRBJ1-1,-,TRBV7-8,CASSLDNRTLVMNTEAFF,TGTGCCAGCAGCTTAGATAATCGGACCCTCGTTATGAACACTGAAGCTTTCTTT
-,TRBJ1-1,-,TRBV6-2/TRBV6-3,CASSYVGMNTEAFF,TGTGCCAGCAGTTACGTGGGGATGAACACTGAAGCTTTCTTT
-,TRBJ1-5,TRBD1,TRBV7-8,CASSLASRGRNQPQHF,TGTGCCAGCAGCTTAGCGAGTAGGGGGCGGAATCAGCCCCAGCATTTT
few,TRBJ2-7,-,TRBV20-1,CSARTLAIYEQYF,TGCAGTGCTAGAACTTTAGCGATTTACGAGCAGTACTTC
-,TRBJ1-5,-,TRBV4-1,CASSQDGKGSFSNQPQHF,TGCGCCAGCAGCCAAGATGGTAAGGGATCCTTTAGCAATCAGCCCCAGCATTTT
few,TRBJ1-1,TRBD1,TRBV20-1,CSASGQGLAAKEAFF,TGCAGTGCTAGCGGACAGGGGTTGGCCGCGAAAGAAGCTTTCTTT
-,TRBJ2-3,-,TRBV29-1,CSVLRAGTDTQYF,TGCAGCGTACTCCGGGCAGGTACAGATACGCAGTATTTT
many,TRBJ2-7,-,TRBV5-1,CASSSPGRIYEQYF,TGCGCCAGCAGCTCCCCCGGACGTATCTACGAGCAGTACTTC
few,TRBJ2-1,TRBD2,TRBV7-2,CASSAETSGYNEQFF,TGTGCCAGCAGCGCTGAGACTAGCGGCTACAATGAGCAGTTCTTC
-,TRBJ1-3,-,TRBV7-2,CASSLRSSSGNTIYF,TGTGCCAGCAGCTTAAGGAGCAGCTCTGGAAACACCATATATTTT
-,TRBJ1-5,-,TRBV11-2,CASSLDPGTDQPQHF,TGTGCCAGCAGCTTAGATCCAGGGACGGATCAGCCCCAGCATTTT
-,TRBJ1-5,-,TRBV7-9,CASSSPMAQHF,TGTGCCAGCAGCTCCCCCATGGCCCAGCATTTT
few,TRBJ2-7,TRBD2,TRBV6-2/TRBV6-3,CASSRTWGGSTYEQYF,TGTGCCAGCAGTCGGACTTGGGGCGGGAGCACCTACGAGCAGTACTTC
few,TRBJ1-1,-,TRBV7-9,CASSPLQEAFF,TGTGCCAGCAGCCCGTTACAGGAAGCTTTCTTT
-,TRBJ1-2,-,TRBV30,CAWDPLGGGEGYGYTF,TGTGCCTGGGATCCCCTCGGGGGGGGCGAGGGCTATGGCTACACCTTC
few,TRBJ2-3,-,TRBV12-3/TRBV12-4,CASSLRGGVDPDTQYF,TGTGCCAGCAGTCTCAGGGGGGGTGTCGATCCAGATACGCAGTATTTT
-,TRBJ1-1,-,TRBV19,CASHEQGRWTEAFF,TGTGCCAGTCACGAACAGGGTCGGTGGACTGAAGCTTTCTTT
few,TRBJ2-2,TRBD1,TRBV6-5,CASSYSGQGADTGELFF,TGTGCCAGCAGTTACTCGGGACAGGGGGCGGACACCGGGGAGCTGTTTTTT
few,TRBJ2-5,TRBD2,TRBV5-1,CASSLTSGREKQETQYF,TGCGCCAGCAGTCTTACTAGCGGGAGGGAAAAGCAAGAGACCCAGTACTTC